This entry is about one T cell receptor (beta chain). The antigen remains undetermined. V was cut by 3 bases and J by 0 bases, with 15 bases left in between. The CDR3 length is 17 residues. The germline gives CDR1 LNHNV, CDR2 YYDKDF (reference sequence). This specimen belongs to a study of cytomegalovirus exposure and HLA in healthy donors. The PCR contained 60 Vbeta and 13 Jbeta primers. Clones were sequenced by immunoSEQ multiplex PCR, and TCRdb holds only the in-frame ones, with some missing. The sample contains 150,000 or so clones, less than 80% of which appear only once. Findings and caveats of the study: Usually a TCR sequence was rare, but some public TCRs were found in many donors. Later analysis demonstrated an association between a missense DCLRE1C variant and TCR beta V- and J-gene trimming.

The clonotype comes from a man aged 25-45 years in good health and CMV-seronegative. The sequenced sample consisted of PBMCs. The chain uses TRBV15 and TRBJ1-5; D uncertain. This CDR3 is CATSSMVSVYSNQPQHF. Written as DNA, the CDR3 is TGTGCCACCAGCAGTATGGTATCGGTATATAGCAATCAGCCCCAGCATTTT.